This T cell receptor (beta chain) was sequenced for a study of blood T cells in healthy people across ages (dated by TCRdb to the mid-2010s). As for the study more broadly: Template switching captured roughly one uniquely barcoded TCR beta cDNA molecule per two T cells in model experiments. Age-related changes in TCR beta repertoire diversity were measured in the study by deep sequencing normalized with unique cDNA molecular identifiers. The donors were split into four age groups: young (average 16 years), middle-aged (39), aged (more than 55) and long-lived (roughly 86). To avoid experimental bias, donors of different ages were spread randomly across the sequencing lanes. Two additional independent replicas of 1 million unique cDNA reads from the same blood draw were analyzed for two donors (one aged 18 to 30 and one aged 80 or older). General conclusions and limits of the study: Observed TCR beta diversity per million T cells fell roughly linearly with age, and a significant reduction was already apparent by age roughly 40. Because profiling used bulk unsorted PBMCs, naive and antigen-experienced compartments could not be compared conclusively. Compared with the aged group, more naive CD4+ T cells, fewer expanded clones and increased TCR diversity were shown by the long-lived group, suggesting age selection. Donor CMV infection status was unknown, potentially confounding age-related changes in expanded clonotypes. Observed TCR beta diversity correlated strongly with the percentage of naive T cells measured by flow cytometry. Estimates of total diversity from one million sequenced T cells were regarded as lower bounds and underestimates.

There are a few counts of this clonotype. The antigen this receptor binds is unknown. The record has no base qualities; no much larger clone is one base away. Donors were under 40 systemically healthy Caucasian individuals from Russia aged roughly 6 to 100 years. Approximately 10 milliliters of peripheral blood were collected from each donor into EDTA-treated Vacutainer tubes. Ficoll-Paque density-gradient centrifugation was used to isolate PBMCs, with at least 6 million per sample. Total RNA was extracted from PBMCs with Trizol reagent, with at least 6 micrograms obtained per sample. The percentages of naive CD45RAhigh/CD27high T cells were determined by flow cytometry on a PBMC aliquot from every donor. The library was made by 5' RACE. The sample was run on an Illumina HiSeq 2500. A second about 7 to 11 cycle PCR used a sample-barcoded 5' primer and a J-beta primer mix. Each TCR beta cDNA molecule received a unique molecular identifier from a template-switch 5' adaptor carrying 12 random nucleotides. At least 2.5 million CDR3-containing paired-end reads were obtained from each sample. The Mint cDNA synthesis kit, primed by a TRBC-specific oligonucleotide, was used to synthesize first-strand cDNA from all RNA. After uracil-DNA glycosylase treatment, a first 18-cycle PCR used universal primers M1SS and BC2_uni_R on all cDNA. In the authors' own workflow: For normalization, 1 million high-quality reads, each with a distinct molecular identifier, were randomly selected from each sample. Reads with shared molecular identifiers were discarded instead of being binned into consensus sequences. MiTCR, set to a Q25 quality threshold and the strictest error-elimination algorithm, was used for CDR3 identification, clonotype clustering and error correction. A nonparametric unseen species model using Euler transformation provided a lower-bound estimate of total TCR beta diversity. TCRdb redid the processing of the public reads, applying fastp at Q25 and MiXCR, and retained in-frame beta chains. Rows are combined by CDR3 protein, so each entry shows the most common genes and DNA. The V and J calls shown here were made by TCRdb, not taken from the authors' results. The sample records about 1,400,000 distinct CDR3 sequences, about 43% of which are singletons. The top ten clonotypes cover under 8% of the sample.

In the germline V gene, CDR1 corresponds to MNHEY and CDR2 to SVGAGI. V loses 2 bases, J loses 3 bases, and the germline ends lie 16 bases apart. Inclusive of the bounding cysteine and phenylalanine, the CDR3 is 16 residues long. Only the CDR3 DNA stays, 48 bases, in frame from base 1. Sequencing was performed on blood. The receptor comes from a woman under 30 in good health. The V and J genes are TRBV6-5 and TRBJ2-5; the D gene is perhaps TRBD2, from 6 matching bases. The DNA reads TGTGCCAGCAGTTACGCGGGCGGGGTAGGGAAAGAGACCCAGTACTTC. This yields the protein CASSYAGGVGKETQYF.